The T cell receptor (beta chain) under discussion was sequenced for a study of blood T cell repertoires in COVID-19. Study-wide context: PBMCs, B-cell-depleted T cells, or T cells were the source of the cDNA or gDNA that made up the material.

Recruitment covered fewer than 25 US areas and drew participants whose ages spanned roughly 18 to 100 years. Cohorts were assigned according to the clinical history that participants reported. CDR3 size: 18 residues. V was clipped by 2 bases and J by 5 bases, with 24 bases between them. CDR1 is SGHVS and CDR2 is FNYEAQ in the germline V gene. The method was immunoSEQ multiplex PCR; TCRdb's version includes in-frame clones alone and lacks a portion of them. This sample has over 350,000 clones, with 70% to 90% found just once. This chain connects TRBV7-6 to TRBJ1-2, with D perhaps matching TRBD1 (5 bases). This TCR was recovered from a woman in her late teens or twenties who had recovered from COVID-19. The sequencing input was PBMCs or T cells enriched from blood (not recorded which). CDR3 sequence: CASSLTGGPILNGYGYTF. In DNA form, the CDR3 reads TGTGCCAGCAGCTTAACCGGGGGTCCCATATTAAATGGGTATGGCTACACCTTC.